This TCR beta chain was found in a study of HIV-infected children after antiretroviral therapy interruption. A 3' RACE protocol on RNA, with unique molecular identifiers, produced the TCR library. MiXCR, applied by TCRdb to the 3' RACE reads, yields one record per CDR3 protein. This sample has about 89,000 distinct CDR3 sequences, with about 6.9% found just once. In its sample, this clonotype was seen many times. What it recognizes is unknown. Treatment in this sample: PENTA 11 planned treatment interruption arm or continuous ART arm. Findings of the study overall: Naive CD4+ CDR3 sharing between time points fell after interruption began.

Trimming removed 5 bases from V and 5 bases from J; junction bases left unmatched: 12. The CDR3 loop spans 17 amino acids. CDR1 is MNHEY, CDR2 SVGAGI, per germline. The genes are TRBV6-5 and TRBJ2-2, with 9 bases aligning to TRBD1. The sequencing here drew on CD45RA+ CD4+ T cells from PBMCs, pooled from several time points, taken from a donor given antiretroviral therapy, either interrupted or continuous. Subset indicated: naive CD4+ CD45RA+ CD45RO- T cells. The TCR sequence derives from a pool of human donors with HIV. CDR3 nucleotide sequence: TGTGCCAGCAGTCGACCTGGGACAGGGTCTATTACCGGGGAGCTGTTTTTT. Translation gives CASSRPGTGSITGELFF.